Below, 24 T cell receptor beta chains from the same sample are listed, as sequenced in a study of blood T cell repertoires in COVID-19. The assay was immunoSEQ multiplex PCR, and TCRdb's table has in-frame clones only and misses some. The data contain about 170,000 clones, under 85% of them singletons. Sequencing input: peripheral blood. All receptors come from a man at least 80 years old with COVID-19, enrolled during active disease.

This clone appeared a single time. V gene TRBV6-6 combines with J gene TRBJ2-7, with TRBD1 identical over 8 bases. This CDR3 has 16 amino acids. Germline CDR1 MNHNY, CDR2 SVGAGI (reference sequence). The V gene end was trimmed by 2 bases and the J gene end by 3 bases; junction bases not matched to a gene: 9. CDR3 DNA sequence: TGTGCCAGCAGTTACAATGCCGGGACAGGTAACTACGAGCAGTACTTC. Translated: CASSYNAGTGNYEQYF.

V is TRBV7-2 and J is TRBJ1-2; D possibly corresponds to TRBD1 (5 bases). The germline gives CDR1 SGHTA, CDR2 FQGNSA. Trimming left V 6 bases short and J 8 bases short, with 28 bases between. This CDR3 spans 17 amino acids. CDR3 region: CASSQNRRGFASGGYTF. The CDR3 coding sequence is TGTGCCAGCAGTCAGAATCGTCGGGGGTTTGCATCTGGCGGCTACACCTTC.

The chain links TRBV4-2 to TRBJ1-3; weak D call: TRBD1 (5 bases). The CDR3 totals 18 residues. V was shortened by 0 bases and J by 4 bases, with 19 bases between the two germline ends. Germline-derived CDR1 and CDR2 are LGHNA and YNFKEQ. Written as DNA, the CDR3 is TGTGCCAGCAGCCAAGATCGGGGGGACGCGGGTTACGGAAACACCATATATTTT. Translation: CASSQDRGDAGYGNTIYF.

The chain has TRBV3-1 (or the pseudogene TRBV3-2) and TRBJ1-2, with D maybe TRBD1 (6 bases). Germline V gives CDR1 LGHDT, CDR2 YNNKEL (reference sequence). Deletions cut 0 bases from V and 0 bases from J, with 8 bases between. The length of the CDR3 is 15 residues. The CDR3 region is CASSQDRGPNYGYTF. CDR3 sequence (DNA): TGTGCCAGCAGCCAAGACAGGGGACCTAACTATGGCTACACCTTC.

This clone occurred once. The genes are TRBV24-1 and TRBJ2-3, with D perhaps TRBD1 (6 bases). CDR1 is KGHDR and CDR2 is SFDVKD in the germline V gene. The CDR3 consists of 14 residues. With 9 bases removed from V and 5 bases from J, the gap between germline ends came to 17 bases. CDR3 bases: TGTGCCACCGCGTCCACTAAAGGGGGAGATACGCAGTATTTT. Its translation: CATASTKGGDTQYF.

The chain is built from TRBV10-2 and TRBJ1-5, with D possibly TRBD1 on 6 matching bases. Germline V gene data show CDR1 as WSHSY and CDR2 as SAAADI. CDR3 size: 13 residues. V was trimmed by 5 bases and J by 7 bases, leaving 12 bases between them. The CDR3 sequence is CASSTGSGQPQHF. The CDR3 bases are TGCGCCAGCAGTACAGGGAGTGGACAGCCCCAGCATTTT.

V gene TRBV27 combines with J gene TRBJ2-7; tentative D call: TRBD1 (5 bases). The V gene's germline CDR1 is MNHEY and CDR2 SMNVEV (reference sequence). The CDR3 is made up of 14 amino acids. Trimming shortened V by 4 bases and J by 0 bases, and 10 bases separated the two germline ends. CDR3 sequence: CASSYRGHSYEQYF. The CDR3 region has the DNA TGTGCCAGCAGTTATAGGGGTCACTCCTACGAGCAGTACTTC.

The V and J genes are TRBV5-1 and TRBJ1-1; 7 bases map to TRBD1. Trimming cost V 3 bases and J 2 bases; bases outside gene matches: 4. The CDR3 sequence is 14 residues long. The germline CDR1 and CDR2 sequences are SGHRS and YFSETQ. As DNA, the CDR3 is TGCGCCAGCAGCTCGGGACAGTCTAACACTGAAGCTTTCTTT. Its translation is CASSSGQSNTEAFF. Full variable domain (remainder filled in from reference TRBV5-1 and TRBJ1-1): KAGVTQTPRYLIKTRGQQVTLSCSPISGHRSVSWYQQTPGQGLQFLFEYFSETQRNKGNFPGRFSGRQFSNSRSEMNVSTLELGDSALYLCASSSGQSNTEAFFGQGTRLTVV.

V is TRBV2 and J is TRBJ2-7; 8 positions match TRBD2. V lost 6 bases to trimming and J lost 0 bases; unmatched junction nucleotides: 4. CDR3 length equals 14 residues. Germline CDR1 SNHLY, CDR2 FYNNEI. DNA of the CDR3: TGTGCCAGCAGAGGTAGCGGGGACTCCTACGAGCAGTACTTC. Translation: CASRGSGDSYEQYF.

The V call is TRBV10-3, the J call TRBJ1-5, with a weak D call TRBD1 (6 bases). CDR1 and CDR2 (germline): ENHRY, SYGVKD. The CDR3 length is 13 residues. V was cut by 6 bases and J by 4 bases, with 10 bases left in between. The CDR3 region is CAISPGQNQPQHF. The DNA for the CDR3 is TGTGCCATCAGCCCGGGACAAAATCAGCCCCAGCATTTT.

This chain links TRBV6-5 with TRBJ1-1; D possibly corresponds to TRBD1 (5 bases). Trimming stripped 7 bases from V and 4 bases from J, with 13 bases between. Looked up from germline, CDR1 is MNHEY and CDR2 is SVGAGI. The CDR3 consists of 13 residues. The CDR3, as DNA: TGTGCCAGCACGAGGCTGGGGGGCACTGAAGCTTTCTTT. Translating gives CASTRLGGTEAFF.

The CDR3 nucleotides read TGTGCCAGCAGTTTATCCGTCTCCGGGACAGGGGTCCCCGGGGAGCTGTTTTTT. Its protein is CASSLSVSGTGVPGELFF. The chain recombines TRBV27 with TRBJ2-2, with 10 bases that match TRBD1. The V and J ends lost 0 bases and 6 bases, in that order; junction bases with no gene match: 10. CDR1 is MNHEY, CDR2 SMNVEV, per germline (reference sequence). The CDR3 is 18 amino acids.

This sequence joins TRBV5-1 and TRBJ2-5; tentative D call: TRBD1 (5 bases). V shed 3 bases and J shed 1 base, with 13 bases lying between them. CDR1 SGHRS and CDR2 YFSETQ come from the germline V gene. The CDR3 contains 15 residues. The CDR3 sequence: CASSSTRVGQETQYF. The CDR3 bases are TGCGCCAGCAGCTCCACCAGGGTTGGCCAAGAGACCCAGTACTTC.

V is TRBV6-5 and J is TRBJ1-6; 9 bases map to TRBD1. CDR1 and CDR2 from the germline V gene are MNHEY and SVGAGI. Trimming removed 0 bases from V and 9 bases from J; junction bases left unmatched: 6. The CDR3 has 16 residues. The CDR3 nucleotides are TGTGCCAGCAGTTACTCGATGCGGGACAGGGTTTCACCCCTCCACTTT. Protein: CASSYSMRDRVSPLHF.

This chain uses TRBV13 with TRBJ1-1; 8 positions agree with TRBD1. Trimming took 3 bases from V and 5 from J; bases not matched to a gene: 5. Germline loops: CDR1 PRHDT, CDR2 FYEKMQ (reference sequence). The CDR3 is 14 amino acids. The DNA for the CDR3 is TGTGCCAGCAGCTTCAGGACAGGGCGTACTGAAGCTTTCTTT. This sequence encodes CASSFRTGRTEAFF.

The V gene is TRBV4-1, the J gene TRBJ1-5; TRBD1 is a possible D gene (5 bases). The CDR3 sequence is 15 residues long. Trimming pared 5 bases from V and 2 bases from J, leaving 13 bases between. Germline V CDR1 and CDR2: MGHRA, YSYEKL. The CDR3 sequence: CASSYAPTGNQPQHF. CDR3 in DNA: TGCGCCAGCAGCTATGCACCGACAGGCAATCAGCCCCAGCATTTT.

The chain employs TRBV5-1 and TRBJ1-6; 8 nucleotides line up with TRBD1. Germline trimming cut 3 bases from V and 9 bases from J; bases unmatched to any gene: 8. This CDR3 is built from 15 residues. The germline V gene encodes CDR1 SGHRS and CDR2 YFSETQ. The CDR3 region is CASSYSGGQSSPLHF. Written as DNA, the CDR3 is TGCGCCAGCAGCTATTCAGGGGGCCAGAGTTCACCCCTCCACTTT.

This clone occurred many times. The V gene is TRBV4-2, the J gene TRBJ1-4, with D uncertain. Germline CDR1 is LGHNA and CDR2 is YNFKEQ. V dropped 0 bases and J dropped 8 bases, with 13 bases sitting between them. This CDR3 has 15 residues. CDR3 DNA: TGTGCCAGCAGCCAAGAAGGACGGACTTCAGAAAAACTGTTTTTT. Translation: CASSQEGRTSEKLFF.

The chain recombines TRBV15 with TRBJ1-5; D is unclear. The CDR3 extends over 15 amino acids. Germline assignment: CDR1 LNHNV and CDR2 YYDKDF (reference sequence). Trimming shortened V by 0 bases and J by 9 bases, and 15 bases separated the two germline ends. CDR3 residues: CATSRDVGVPGPQHF. The CDR3 DNA sequence: TGTGCCACCAGCAGAGACGTCGGGGTCCCAGGGCCCCAGCATTTT.

V and J are TRBV9 and TRBJ1-2; 10 nucleotides agree with TRBD1. V lost 4 bases to trimming and J lost 8 bases; unmatched junction nucleotides: 11. The CDR3 is 15 amino acids. Germline V gives CDR1 SGDLS, CDR2 YYNGEE. CDR3 region: CASSLRTGGTFGYTF. CDR3 nucleotide sequence: TGTGCCAGCAGCCTCCGGACAGGGGGGACGTTCGGCTACACCTTC.

This chain connects TRBV27 to TRBJ1-6, with 8 bases lining up with TRBD1. Trimming took 5 bases from V and 6 from J; bases not matched to a gene: 3. The germline V gene has CDR1 MNHEY and CDR2 SMNVEV (reference sequence). This CDR3 spans 14 amino acids. CDR3 protein: CASSPQGANSPLHF. The CDR3 region has the DNA TGTGCCAGCAGTCCCCAGGGGGCTAATTCACCCCTCCACTTT.

This sequence joins TRBV10-3 and TRBJ1-1; a weak D match, TRBD1 (6 bases). The germline gives CDR1 ENHRY, CDR2 SYGVKD. V was shortened by 3 bases and J by 5 bases, with 16 bases between the two germline ends. This CDR3 is 15 amino acids long. The CDR3: CAISDPQGKETEAFF. In DNA form, the CDR3 reads TGTGCCATCAGTGACCCCCAGGGGAAGGAGACTGAAGCTTTCTTT.

This chain uses TRBV12-3 or TRBV12-4 with TRBJ1-2; 7 positions agree with TRBD1. This CDR3 is 13 amino acids long. The V segment lost 2 bases and the J segment 6 bases; nucleotides outside the gene matches: 3. The CDR3, as DNA: TGTGCCAGCAGTTTAACAGGGACAGATGGCTACACCTTC. Translating gives CASSLTGTDGYTF.

V is TRBV7-9 and J is TRBJ2-3, with 7 bases lining up with TRBD1. V shed 5 bases and J 2 bases; nucleotides not matched to a gene: 7. The CDR3 totals 15 residues. The germline CDR1 and CDR2 sequences are SEHNR and FQNEAQ (reference sequence). The CDR3 loop is CASSTRTGNTDTQYF. For the CDR3, the DNA is TGTGCCAGCAGCACGAGGACAGGAAACACAGATACGCAGTATTTT.